This is a list of T cell receptor beta chains from one sample in a study of blood T cell repertoires in COVID-19. This table comes from immunoSEQ multiplex PCR, and its TCRdb copy is limited to in-frame clones, with some not included. The data hold 300,000 to 450,000 clones, with 88% observed a single time. Source material: PBMCs or T cells enriched from blood (not recorded which). The receptors come from a woman younger than 30 who had recovered from COVID-19. Each CDR3 is given with its conserved first and last residue. A D gene is named only where the DNA matches it firmly. Where a row states a size, it is once, few, many or the class of an expanded clone; other rows omit it.

cdr3_aa	cdr3_nt	clone_size	v_call	j_call	d_call
CASSQGRQGNQPQHF	TGCGCCAGCAGCCAAGGAAGGCAGGGGAATCAGCCCCAGCATTTT	.	TRBV4-3	TRBJ1-5	.
CASSQDRGLGQPQHF	TGCGCCAGCAGCCAAGACAGGGGGCTGGGTCAGCCCCAGCATTTT	.	TRBV4-3	TRBJ1-5	TRBD1
CAWSTRDRGWDSPLHF	TGTGCCTGGAGTACCCGGGACAGGGGTTGGGATTCACCCCTCCACTTT	few	TRBV30	TRBJ1-6	TRBD1
CASSRQGAKSYEQYF	TGTGCCAGCAGCCGACAGGGGGCCAAGTCCTACGAGCAGTACTTC	.	TRBV3-1/TRBV3-2	TRBJ2-7	TRBD1
CASSHEPGQILEQYF	TGCGCCAGCAGCCATGAACCGGGACAGATCTTAGAGCAGTACTTC	.	TRBV4-1	TRBJ2-7	TRBD1
CASSFAGTGAHEQYF	TGTGCCAGTAGTTTTGCCGGGACAGGAGCTCACGAGCAGTACTTC	.	TRBV19	TRBJ2-7	TRBD1
CAWSLDPQGQRGYTF	TGTGCCTGGAGTCTTGACCCCCAGGGGCAAAGGGGCTACACCTTC	.	TRBV30	TRBJ1-2	.
CATRLGHLTAQPQHF	TGTGCCACCCGTCTGGGACACCTAACGGCCCAGCCCCAGCATTTT	.	TRBV2	TRBJ1-5	.
CASSPGLARETQYF	TGTGCCAGCAGCCCCGGACTAGCTAGGGAGACCCAGTACTTC	.	TRBV2	TRBJ2-5	TRBD2
CASSAGDRAGNTIYF	TGTGCCAGCAGCGCCGGGGACAGGGCTGGAAACACCATATATTTT	.	TRBV9	TRBJ1-3	TRBD1
CASTLNPGADYGYTF	TGTGCCAGTACGCTGAACCCTGGGGCAGACTATGGCTACACCTTC	.	TRBV19	TRBJ1-2	.
CASSLGGPGAYEQYF	TGTGCCAGCAGCTTGGGGGGGCCAGGGGCCTACGAGCAGTACTTC	.	TRBV5-4	TRBJ2-7	.